This T cell receptor (beta chain) was observed in a study of T-cell reconstitution after alpha-beta-depleted transplantation in children (TCRdb year 2016). With regard to the full study: Using TCR repertoire profiling, the study quantitatively followed how T-cell immune reconstitution unfolded in children after TCRalphabeta/CD19-depleted allogeneic hematopoietic cell transplantation. Broad study findings and their caveats: The frequencies of hyperexpanded clones fell over the following months, and after one year, T-cell counts and TCRbeta diversity were mostly attributed to newly produced T cells. In some patients, the high TCRbeta diversity seen at day 60 was put down to recipient T cells and intrathymic progenitors that had survived conditioning. Apparently early alphabetaT-cell count recovery about two months after transplant reportedly relied on only several hundred rapidly expanded clones derived from non-depleted graft cells.

Taken with the paper, the label for treatment or condition translates to: allogeneic hematopoietic cell transplantation with graft depleted of TCRalphabeta T cells and CD19 B cells. TCRalphabeta/CD19-depleted allogeneic hematopoietic cell grafts were given to the transplant recipients, all of whom were children. Receptor amplification or capture employed PCR. Sequencing took place on an Illumina HiSeq 2500. Molecular barcoding was employed in the preparation of TCR libraries, with unique molecular identifiers being used to normalize TCRbeta repertoire quantification. The public sequencing data were trimmed at Q25 with fastp and processed into clonotypes with MiXCR by TCRdb, which kept only in-frame beta chains. Identical CDR3 proteins give one entry, which carries the most common genes and DNA. In all, the sample holds 480,000 or so distinct CDR3 sequences, and approximately 10% of those were seen once. The biggest ten clones account for about 2% of the sample.

On this clonotype: Its recognized antigen is unknown. No much larger clone is present one base from it, and per-base qualities are unavailable.

CDR1 and CDR2 (LNHDA, SQIVND) derive from the germline V gene (reference sequence). Spanning cysteine to phenylalanine, the CDR3 consists of 15 amino acids. Only the CDR3 portion is preserved as DNA: 45 bases, with reading frame beginning at the first base. The V and J ends are trimmed by 5 bases and 2 bases, leaving 13 bases between them. The V gene is TRBV19 and the J gene is TRBJ2-1; TRBD1 is perhaps the D gene, given 5 matching bases. This clonotype was sampled from a child aged 2-15 years with inherited bone marrow failure, due to receive a stem cell transplant. The specimen comprised PBMCs, sampled before TCRalphabeta/CD19-depleted stem cell transplant. The DNA sequence is as follows: TGTGCCAGTAGTTTCTCGGCAGGGCCCTACAATGAGCAGTTCTTC. It is translated as CASSFSAGPYNEQFF.